The entry that follows covers one T cell receptor beta chain sequence. Trimming left V 3 bases short and J 5 bases short, with 11 bases between. There are 14 residues in the CDR3. CDR1 and CDR2 from the germline V gene are LNHDA and SQIVND (reference sequence). This sample was taken from a study of blood T cell repertoires in COVID-19. All enrollees were about 18 to 100 years old and from fewer than 30 US areas. Data came from immunoSEQ multiplex PCR; TCRdb stores just in-frame clones and leaves some out. Here the sample spans some 190,000 clones, roughly 89% being singletons. J is TRBJ1-5 and V is TRBV19; TRBD1 might be the D (5 bases). This TCR was sampled from a woman between 40 and 55 years old with acute COVID-19. Input material: PBMCs or T cells enriched from blood (not recorded which). The DNA of the CDR3 is TGTGCCAGTAGTATTGGAGGGGCGTATCAGCCCCAGCATTTT. It encodes CASSIGGAYQPQHF.